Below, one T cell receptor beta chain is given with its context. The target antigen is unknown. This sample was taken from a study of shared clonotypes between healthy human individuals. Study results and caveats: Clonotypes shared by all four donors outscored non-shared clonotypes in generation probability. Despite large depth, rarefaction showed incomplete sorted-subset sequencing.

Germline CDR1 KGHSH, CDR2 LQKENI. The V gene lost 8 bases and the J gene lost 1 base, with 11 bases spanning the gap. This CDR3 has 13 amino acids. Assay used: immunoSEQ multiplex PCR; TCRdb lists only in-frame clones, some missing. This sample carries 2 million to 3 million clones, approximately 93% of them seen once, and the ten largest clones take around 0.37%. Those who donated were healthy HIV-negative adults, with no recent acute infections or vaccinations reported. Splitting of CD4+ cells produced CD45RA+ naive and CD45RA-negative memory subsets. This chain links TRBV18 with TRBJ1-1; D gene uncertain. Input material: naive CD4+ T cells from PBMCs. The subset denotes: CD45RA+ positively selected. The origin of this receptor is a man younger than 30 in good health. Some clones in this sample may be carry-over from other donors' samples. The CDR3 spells CASPPPSNTEAFF. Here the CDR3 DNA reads TGTGCCAGCCCTCCGCCTTCGAACACTGAAGCTTTCTTT. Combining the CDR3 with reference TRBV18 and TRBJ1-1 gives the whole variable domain NAGVMQNPRHLVRRRGQEARLRCSPMKGHSHVYWYRQLPEEGLKFMVYLQKENIIDESGMPKERFSAEFPKEGPSILRIQQVVRGDSAAYFCASPPPSNTEAFFGQGTRLTVV.